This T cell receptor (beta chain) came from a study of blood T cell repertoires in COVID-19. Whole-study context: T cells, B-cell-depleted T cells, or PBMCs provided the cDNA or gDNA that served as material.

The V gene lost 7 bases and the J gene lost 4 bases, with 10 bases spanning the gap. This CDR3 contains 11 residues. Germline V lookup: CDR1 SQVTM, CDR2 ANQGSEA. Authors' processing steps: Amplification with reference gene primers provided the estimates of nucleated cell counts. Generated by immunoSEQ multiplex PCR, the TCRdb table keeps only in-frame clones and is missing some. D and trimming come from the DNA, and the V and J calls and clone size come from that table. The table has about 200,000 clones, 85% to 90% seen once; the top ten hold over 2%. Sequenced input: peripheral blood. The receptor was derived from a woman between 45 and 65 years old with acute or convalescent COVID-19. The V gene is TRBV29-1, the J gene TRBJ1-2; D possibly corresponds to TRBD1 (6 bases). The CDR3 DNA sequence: TGCAGCGCTCCGACAGGCTATGGCTACACCTTC. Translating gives CSAPTGYGYTF. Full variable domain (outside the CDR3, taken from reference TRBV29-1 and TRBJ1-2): SAVISQKPSRDICQRGTSLTIQCQVDSQVTMMFWYRQQPGQSLTLIATANQGSEATYESGFVIDKFPISRPNLTFSTLTVSNMSPEDSSIYLCSAPTGYGYTFGSGTRLTVV.